This T cell receptor (beta chain) was sequenced for a study of neurological immune-mediated disorders. cDNA synthesis was performed by 5'RACE with 10-nucleotide random UMIs. TCRdb passed the 5' RACE reads through MiXCR, listing each CDR3 protein once. The data contain 50,000 to 60,000 distinct CDR3 sequences, about 2.5% of them singletons. This CDR3 contains 19 residues. The J segment lost 2 bases and the V segment lost 0 bases, leaving 6 bases of the junction unmatched. Germline CDR1 MGHRA, CDR2 YSYEKL. This clonotype was observed many times. The sample comprised PBMCs. The rearrangement uses TRBV4-1 and TRBJ2-3, with 15 bases aligning to TRBD2. The receptor was derived from a man aged 50 to 60 with multiple sclerosis. CDR3 amino acids: CASSQDGTSGGPPTDTQYF. The CDR3 coding sequence is TGCGCCAGCAGCCAAGATGGGACTAGCGGGGGGCCTCCCACAGATACGCAGTATTTT.